The 8 T cell receptor beta chains below were found in one sample sequenced in a study of T cell responses to AZD1222 COVID-19 vaccine listed by TCRdb under 2021. Libraries were built with the immunoSEQ multiplex PCR assay. TCRdb's version of the immuneACCESS table is confined to in-frame rearrangements and falls short of the full clone set. An unresolved V gene accounts for under half of the shortfall where checked; the remainder is of unknown origin. For this sample the table gives 84,000 or so clones, of which roughly nine tenths were detected only once. The ten largest clones represent approximately 3.2% of the sample. In light of the paper, this sample's time point label describes: about 28 days (+/-7) after the second vaccine dose. This specimen consisted of peripheral blood, obtained 28 days after the second AZD1222 dose. These receptors were collected from an adult who received the AZD1222 COVID-19 vaccine.

The sample holds a few counts of this clone. This rearrangement joins TRBV7-6 to TRBJ2-7; the match to TRBD2 covers 7 bases. Germline CDR1 SGHVS, CDR2 FNYEAQ. J was trimmed by 6 bases and V by 1 base; bases with no gene match: 9. The CDR3 is made up of 15 amino acids. CDR3 nucleotide sequence: TGTGCCAGCAGCTTAGTCGGCGGGAGTAGCGGCGAGCAGTACTTC. Translated: CASSLVGGSSGEQYF.

This clone was picked up a small number of times. The genes are TRBV6-4 and TRBJ1-5; TRBD1 is a possible D gene (5 bases). The germline V gene has CDR1 MRHNA and CDR2 SNTAGT. V was shortened by 2 bases and J by 5 bases, with 7 bases between the two germline ends. CDR3 length: 13 residues. CDR3 nucleotide sequence: TGTGCCAGCAGTGACGGGGGAGATCAGCCCCAGCATTTT. It specifies CASSDGGDQPQHF.

The chain carries TRBV19 and TRBJ1-5; D uncertain. The CDR3 sequence is 14 residues long. Per germline, CDR1 LNHDA and CDR2 SQIVND (reference sequence). Trimming removed 7 bases from V and 5 bases from J, with 15 bases in between. The CDR3 spells CASKGTRFHQPQHF. The CDR3 DNA reads as TGTGCCAGTAAGGGAACGCGGTTCCATCAGCCCCAGCATTTT.

This clone was found once. The gene calls are TRBV30 and TRBJ1-5, with D possibly TRBD1 on 6 matching bases. The CDR3 spans 14 residues. Germline V gives CDR1 GTSNPN, CDR2 SVGIG (reference sequence). V was cut by 5 bases and J by 5 bases, with 16 bases left in between. The CDR3 nucleotides are TGTGCCTGGGGGGGCAATCGGGTGGATCAGCCCCAGCATTTT. Translated, it gives CAWGGNRVDQPQHF.

The J gene is TRBJ2-1, the V gene TRBV29-1; no firm D call. Deletions cut 6 bases from V and 0 bases from J, with 12 bases between. The CDR3 consists of 14 residues. CDR1 and CDR2 from the germline V gene are SQVTM and ANQGSEA. The CDR3 bases are TGCAGCGTCTCCCTAATAGGCTCCTACAATGAGCAGTTCTTC. Its protein is CSVSLIGSYNEQFF.

J is TRBJ1-2 and V is TRBV7-3; 8 nucleotides align to TRBD1. J was trimmed by 3 bases and V by 4 bases; bases with no gene match: 10. Germline V gives CDR1 SGHTA, CDR2 FQGTGA. The CDR3 totals 16 residues. DNA for the CDR3: TGTGCCAGCAGCTCCGGGGGGGACAGGACATACTATGGCTACACCTTC. Residues: CASSSGGDRTYYGYTF.

The CDR3 spells CASSSDRGVYEQYF. The DNA of the CDR3 is TGTGCCAGCAGCTCTGACAGGGGGGTCTACGAGCAGTACTTC. The rearrangement joins TRBV7-9 to TRBJ2-7; 9 positions match TRBD1. Germline CDR1 reads SEHNR; CDR2 reads FQNEAQ (reference sequence). V lost 4 bases to trimming and J lost 3 bases; unmatched junction nucleotides: 4. The CDR3 is 14 amino acids.

CDR3 in DNA: TGTGCCAGCAGTCGGATGTCCTACGAGCAGTACTTC. Translated: CASSRMSYEQYF. V is TRBV6-2 or TRBV6-3 and J is TRBJ2-7; D is unresolved. Germline loops: CDR1 MNHEY, CDR2 SVGEGT. The ends were cut back, 5 bases at V and 1 base at J, with 6 bases in the middle. The length of the CDR3 is 12 residues.